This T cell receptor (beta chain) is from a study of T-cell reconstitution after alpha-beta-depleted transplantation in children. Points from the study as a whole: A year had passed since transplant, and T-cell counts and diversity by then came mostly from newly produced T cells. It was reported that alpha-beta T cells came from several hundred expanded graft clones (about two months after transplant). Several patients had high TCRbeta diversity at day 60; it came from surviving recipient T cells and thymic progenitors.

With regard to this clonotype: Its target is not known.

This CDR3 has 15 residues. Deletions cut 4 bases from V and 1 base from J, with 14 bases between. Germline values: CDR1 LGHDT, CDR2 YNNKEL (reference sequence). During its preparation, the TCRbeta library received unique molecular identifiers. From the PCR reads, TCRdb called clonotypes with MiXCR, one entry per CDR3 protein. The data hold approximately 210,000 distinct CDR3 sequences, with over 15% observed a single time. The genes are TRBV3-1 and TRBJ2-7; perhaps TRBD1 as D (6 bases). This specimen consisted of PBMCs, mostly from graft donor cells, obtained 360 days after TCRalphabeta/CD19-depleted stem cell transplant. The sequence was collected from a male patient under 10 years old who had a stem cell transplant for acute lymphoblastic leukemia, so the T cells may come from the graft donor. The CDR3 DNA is TGTGCCAGCAGCCCCGGACAGCGGTCATCCTACGAGCAGTACTTC. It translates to CASSPGQRSSYEQYF.